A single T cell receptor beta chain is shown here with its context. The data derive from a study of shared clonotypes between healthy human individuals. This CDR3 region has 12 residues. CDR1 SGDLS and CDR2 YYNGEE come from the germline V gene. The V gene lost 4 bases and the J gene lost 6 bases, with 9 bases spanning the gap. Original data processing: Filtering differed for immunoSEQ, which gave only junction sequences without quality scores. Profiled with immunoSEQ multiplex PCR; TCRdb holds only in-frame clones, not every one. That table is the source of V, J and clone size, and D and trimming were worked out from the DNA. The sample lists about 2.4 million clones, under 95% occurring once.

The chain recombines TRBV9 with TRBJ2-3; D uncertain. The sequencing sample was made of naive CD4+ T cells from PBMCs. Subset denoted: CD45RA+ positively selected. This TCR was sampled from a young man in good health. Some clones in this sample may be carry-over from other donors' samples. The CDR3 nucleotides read TGTGCCAGCAGCCTCCGTGGGGATACGCAGTATTTT. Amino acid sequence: CASSLRGDTQYF.